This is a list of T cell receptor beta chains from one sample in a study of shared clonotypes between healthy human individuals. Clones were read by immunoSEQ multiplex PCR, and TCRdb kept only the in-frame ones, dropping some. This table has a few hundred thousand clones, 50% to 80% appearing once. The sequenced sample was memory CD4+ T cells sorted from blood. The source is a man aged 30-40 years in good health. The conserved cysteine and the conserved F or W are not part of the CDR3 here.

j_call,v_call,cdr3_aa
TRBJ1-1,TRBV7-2,ASSFPGLPNTEAF
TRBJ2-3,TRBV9,ASSPRPTSGGFITDTQY
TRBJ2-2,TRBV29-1,SVLGGRGNGELF
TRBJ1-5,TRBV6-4,ATTGGNQPQH
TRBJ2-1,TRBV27,ASRTQHSVREQF
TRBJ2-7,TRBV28,ASSLRLVREQY
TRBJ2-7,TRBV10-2,ASRINAYSYEQY
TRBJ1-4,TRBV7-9,ASSFPGTVNEKLF
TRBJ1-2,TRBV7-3,ASSPKDSFYGYT
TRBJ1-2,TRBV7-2,ASSPRTRQADNYGYT
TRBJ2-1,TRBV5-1,ASSYGTDNEQF
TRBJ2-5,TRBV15,ATSSGSAETQY
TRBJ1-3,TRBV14,ASSATGLGIY
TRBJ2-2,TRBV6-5,ASSLGRVNGELF
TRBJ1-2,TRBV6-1,ASSESGLGYT
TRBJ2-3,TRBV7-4,ASSYSGRWIDTQY
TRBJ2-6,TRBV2,ASRARGTLSSGANVLT
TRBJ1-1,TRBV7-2,ASSVTSSGQLY
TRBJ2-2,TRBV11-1,ASSLRYRAAGELF
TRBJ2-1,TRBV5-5,ASSSTSVIGNEQF
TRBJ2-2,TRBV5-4,ATRLILNTGELF
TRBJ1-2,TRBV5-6,ASSATNRDDGYT
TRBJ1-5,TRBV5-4,ASSSQDSNQPQH
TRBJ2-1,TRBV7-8,ASSPREGHNEQF
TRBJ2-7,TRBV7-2,ASSFSSGVSYEQY
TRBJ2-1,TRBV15,ATSRAPGDRGF
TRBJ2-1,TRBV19,ASSITAYNEQF
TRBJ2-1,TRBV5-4,ASSAGLAQNYNEQF
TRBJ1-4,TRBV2,ASSLAATTNEKLF
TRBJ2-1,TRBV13,ASSKRLGGPSDEQF
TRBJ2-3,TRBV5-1,ASSLGSEGTDTQY
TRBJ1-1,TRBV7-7,ASSQTGSSEAF
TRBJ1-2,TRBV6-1,ASSDSLYGYT
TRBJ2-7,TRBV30,AWSHKLNPGYEQY
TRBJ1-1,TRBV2,ASIEGAFRTEAF
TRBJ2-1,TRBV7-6,ASSFVSGSFYNEQF
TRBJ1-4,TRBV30,ALLRRSEKLF
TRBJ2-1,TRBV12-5,ASGLGAGGNEQF
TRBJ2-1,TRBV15,ATRPTPSIDYNEQF
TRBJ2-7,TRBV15,ATSREGAVGYEQY